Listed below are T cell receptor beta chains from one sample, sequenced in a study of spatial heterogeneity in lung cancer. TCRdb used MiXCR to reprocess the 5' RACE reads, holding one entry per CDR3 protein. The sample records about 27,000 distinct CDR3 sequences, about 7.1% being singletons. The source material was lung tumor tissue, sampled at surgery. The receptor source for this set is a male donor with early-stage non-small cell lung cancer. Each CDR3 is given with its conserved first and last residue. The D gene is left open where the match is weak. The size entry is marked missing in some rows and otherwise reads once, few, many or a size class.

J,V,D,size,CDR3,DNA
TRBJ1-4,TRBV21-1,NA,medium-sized,CASTQVQFNEKLFF,TGTGCCAGCACCCAGGTGCAGTTTAATGAAAAACTGTTTTTT
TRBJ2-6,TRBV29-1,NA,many,CSADPGQNSGANVLTF,TGCAGCGCCGACCCGGGCCAAAATTCTGGGGCCAACGTCCTGACTTTC
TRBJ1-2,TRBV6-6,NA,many,CASSVDSHSFEGYTF,TGTGCCAGTTCGGTCGACAGCCATTCCTTTGAGGGCTACACCTTC
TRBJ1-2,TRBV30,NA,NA,CAWLRQNYGYTF,TGTGCCTGGCTTCGACAGAACTATGGCTACACCTTC
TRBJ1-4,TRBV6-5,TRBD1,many,CASSYRSPPWTGGREKLFF,TGTGCCAGCAGTTACCGATCCCCTCCTTGGACAGGGGGGAGAGAAAAACTGTTTTTT
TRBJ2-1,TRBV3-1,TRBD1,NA,CASSLYSGTVAYNEQFF,TGTGCCAGCAGCCTTTATTCCGGGACAGTCGCCTACAATGAGCAGTTCTTC
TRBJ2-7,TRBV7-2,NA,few,CASSRTWVSSYEQYF,TGTGCCAGCAGCAGGACGTGGGTGAGCTCCTACGAGCAGTACTTC
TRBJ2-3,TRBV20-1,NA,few,CSARDQTDTQYF,TGCAGTGCTAGAGATCAAACAGATACGCAGTATTTT
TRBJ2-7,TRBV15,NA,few,CATSRVRSAGEQYF,TGTGCCACCAGCAGAGTAAGAAGCGCGGGCGAGCAGTACTTC
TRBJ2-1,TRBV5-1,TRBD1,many,CASSLGQGASNEQFF,TGCGCCAGCAGCTTAGGGCAGGGGGCAAGCAATGAGCAGTTCTTC
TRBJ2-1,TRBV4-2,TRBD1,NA,CASSQGPGQGHEQFF,TGTGCCAGCAGCCAAGGACCGGGACAGGGACATGAGCAGTTCTTC
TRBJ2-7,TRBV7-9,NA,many,CASSLVGRGSYEQYF,TGTGCCAGCAGCTTAGTCGGCCGGGGTTCCTACGAGCAGTACTTC
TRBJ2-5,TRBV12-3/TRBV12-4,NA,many,CASSLRASQETQYF,TGTGCCAGCAGTTTGAGGGCTTCGCAAGAGACCCAGTACTTC
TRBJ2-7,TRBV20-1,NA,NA,CSASFRGTSYEQYF,TGCAGTGCCTCATTTCGGGGTACCTCCTACGAGCAGTACTTC
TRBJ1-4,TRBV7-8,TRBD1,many,CASSLEGAVSNEKLFF,TGTGCCAGCAGCTTAGAGGGGGCTGTGTCTAATGAAAAACTGTTTTTT
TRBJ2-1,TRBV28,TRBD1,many,CASSSPAGQGVHEQFF,TGTGCCAGCAGCTCACCCGCGGGACAGGGTGTTCATGAGCAGTTCTTC
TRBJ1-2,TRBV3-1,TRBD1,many,CASSHRDSASYGYTF,TGTGCCAGCAGCCACAGGGACAGCGCTAGCTATGGCTACACCTTC
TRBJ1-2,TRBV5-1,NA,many,CASSLDSFNYGYTF,TGCGCCAGCAGCTTGGACAGCTTCAACTATGGCTACACCTTC
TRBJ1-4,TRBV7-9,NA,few,CASSLLNPGGEKLFF,TGTGCCAGCAGCCTTCTAAATCCGGGCGGTGAAAAACTGTTTTTT
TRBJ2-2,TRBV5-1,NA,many,CASSSPEGGPGELFF,TGCGCCAGCAGTTCACCCGAAGGGGGTCCCGGGGAGCTGTTTTTT
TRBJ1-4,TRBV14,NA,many,CASSQAGDEKLFF,TGTGCCAGCAGCCAAGCCGGGGATGAAAAACTGTTTTTT
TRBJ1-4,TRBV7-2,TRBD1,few,CASSTRQGEGEKLFF,TGTGCCAGCAGCACCCGACAGGGCGAGGGGGAAAAACTGTTTTTT
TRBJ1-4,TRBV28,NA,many,CASSLAGMSDEKLFF,TGTGCCAGCAGTTTAGCGGGGATGTCCGATGAAAAACTGTTTTTT
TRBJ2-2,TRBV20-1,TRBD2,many,CSARDLASGYTGELFF,TGCAGTGCTAGAGATCTAGCTAGCGGATACACCGGGGAGCTGTTTTTT
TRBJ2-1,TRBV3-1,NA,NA,CASSQDASGPYNEQFF,TGTGCCAGCAGCCAAGATGCGAGCGGGCCCTACAATGAGCAGTTCTTC
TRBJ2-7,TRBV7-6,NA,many,CASSLVRQGLQYF,TGTGCCAGCAGCTTAGTCAGGCAGGGACTCCAGTACTTC
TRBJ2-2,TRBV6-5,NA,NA,CASSYVGQTNTGELFF,TGTGCCAGCAGTTACGTCGGACAGACGAACACCGGGGAGCTGTTTTTT
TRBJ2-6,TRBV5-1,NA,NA,CASSGDIGANVLTF,TGCGCCAGCAGCGGGGACATTGGGGCCAACGTCCTGACTTTC
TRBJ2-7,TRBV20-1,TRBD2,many,CSANLGASGPVGQYF,TGCAGTGCAAACCTCGGGGCTAGCGGCCCCGTCGGGCAGTACTTC
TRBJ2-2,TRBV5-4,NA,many,CASSLTWEGTGELFF,TGTGCCAGCAGCTTGACATGGGAAGGCACCGGGGAGCTGTTTTTT
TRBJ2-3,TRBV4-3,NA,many,CASSRGVGFTDTQYF,TGCGCCAGCAGCCGCGGCGTCGGTTTCACAGATACGCAGTATTTT
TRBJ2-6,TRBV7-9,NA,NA,CASSLFGAGANVLTF,TGTGCCAGCAGCTTATTCGGTGCCGGGGCCAACGTCCTGACTTTC